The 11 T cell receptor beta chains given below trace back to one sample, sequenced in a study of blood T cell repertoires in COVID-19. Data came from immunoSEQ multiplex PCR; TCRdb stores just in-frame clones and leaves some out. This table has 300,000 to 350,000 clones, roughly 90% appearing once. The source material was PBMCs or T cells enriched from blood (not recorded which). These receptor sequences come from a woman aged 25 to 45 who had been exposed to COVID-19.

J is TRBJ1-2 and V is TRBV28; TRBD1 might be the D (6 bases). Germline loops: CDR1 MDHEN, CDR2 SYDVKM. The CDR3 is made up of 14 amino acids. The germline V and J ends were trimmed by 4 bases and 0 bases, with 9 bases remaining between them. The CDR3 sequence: CASSWTVPNYGYTF. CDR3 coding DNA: TGTGCCAGCAGTTGGACAGTTCCTAACTATGGCTACACCTTC.

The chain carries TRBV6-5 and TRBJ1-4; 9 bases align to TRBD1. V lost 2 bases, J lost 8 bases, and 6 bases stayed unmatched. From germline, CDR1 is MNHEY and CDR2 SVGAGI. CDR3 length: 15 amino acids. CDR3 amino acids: CASSYATGGWEKLFF. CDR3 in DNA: TGTGCCAGCAGTTACGCGACAGGGGGTTGGGAAAAACTGTTTTTT.

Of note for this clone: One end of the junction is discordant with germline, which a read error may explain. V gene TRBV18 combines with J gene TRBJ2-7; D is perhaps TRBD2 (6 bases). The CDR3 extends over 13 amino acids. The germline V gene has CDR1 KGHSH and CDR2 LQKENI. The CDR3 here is CASSPGREWGRDF. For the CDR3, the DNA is TGTGCCAGCTCACCAGGACGGGAGTGGGGTAGAGACTTC.

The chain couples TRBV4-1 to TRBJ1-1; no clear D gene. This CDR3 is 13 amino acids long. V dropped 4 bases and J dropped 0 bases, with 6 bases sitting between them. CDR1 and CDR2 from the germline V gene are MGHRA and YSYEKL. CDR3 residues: CASSLGMNTEAFF. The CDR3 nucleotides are TGCGCCAGCAGCCTGGGCATGAACACTGAAGCTTTCTTT.

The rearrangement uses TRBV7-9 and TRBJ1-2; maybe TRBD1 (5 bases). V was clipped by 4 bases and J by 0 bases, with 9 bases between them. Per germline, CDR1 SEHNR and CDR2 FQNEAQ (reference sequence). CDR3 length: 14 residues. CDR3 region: CASSSGLANYGYTF. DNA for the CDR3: TGTGCCAGCAGCTCAGGGCTCGCTAACTATGGCTACACCTTC.

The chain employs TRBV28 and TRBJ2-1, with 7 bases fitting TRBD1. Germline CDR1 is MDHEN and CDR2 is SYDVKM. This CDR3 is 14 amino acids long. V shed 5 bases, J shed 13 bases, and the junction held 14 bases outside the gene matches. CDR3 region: CASSPTPDRKGQFF. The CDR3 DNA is TGTGCCAGCAGTCCGACACCGGACAGGAAAGGACAGTTCTTC.

The CDR3 region has the DNA TGTGCCAGTAGTATAAGCCCGGCGAGGGGAAACACCATATATTTT. This codes for CASSISPARGNTIYF. V and J are TRBV19 and TRBJ1-3; D uncertain. Trimming stripped 2 bases from V and 4 bases from J, with 12 bases between. The CDR3 contains 15 residues. Per the germline V gene, CDR1 is LNHDA and CDR2 is SQIVND (reference sequence).

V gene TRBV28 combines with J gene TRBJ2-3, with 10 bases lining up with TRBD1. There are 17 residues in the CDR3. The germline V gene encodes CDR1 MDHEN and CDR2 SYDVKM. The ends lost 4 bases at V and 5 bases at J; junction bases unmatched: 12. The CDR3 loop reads CASSSPPGTGEGDTQYF. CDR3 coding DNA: TGTGCCAGCAGTTCCCCCCCCGGGACAGGGGAAGGAGATACGCAGTATTTT.

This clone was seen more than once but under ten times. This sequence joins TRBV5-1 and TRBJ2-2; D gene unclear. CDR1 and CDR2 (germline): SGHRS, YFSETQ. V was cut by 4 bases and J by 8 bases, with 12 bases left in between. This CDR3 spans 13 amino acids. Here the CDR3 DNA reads TGCGCCAGCAGCCTCCTAGAGAGTGGGGAGCTGTTTTTT. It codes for CASSLLESGELFF.

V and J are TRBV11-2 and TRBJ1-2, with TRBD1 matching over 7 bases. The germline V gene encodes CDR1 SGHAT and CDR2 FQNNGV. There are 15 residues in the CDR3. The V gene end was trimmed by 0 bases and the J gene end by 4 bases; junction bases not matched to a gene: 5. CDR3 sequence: CASSLEGGYSYGYTF. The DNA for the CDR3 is TGTGCCAGCAGCTTAGAAGGGGGCTACTCCTATGGCTACACCTTC. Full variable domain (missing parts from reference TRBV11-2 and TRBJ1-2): EAGVAQSPRYKIIEKRQSVAFWCNPISGHATLYWYQQILGQGPKLLIQFQNNGVVDDSQLPKDRFSAERLKGVDSTLKIQPAKLEDSAVYLCASSLEGGYSYGYTFGSGTRLTVV.

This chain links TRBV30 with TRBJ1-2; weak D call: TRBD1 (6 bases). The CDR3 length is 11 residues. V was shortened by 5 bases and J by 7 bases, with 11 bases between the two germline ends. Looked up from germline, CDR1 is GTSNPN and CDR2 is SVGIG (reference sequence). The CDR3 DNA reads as TGTGCCTGGTCAACAGGGCCTGGCTACACCTTC. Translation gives CAWSTGPGYTF.